This is a list of T cell receptor beta chains from one sample in a study of control samples from healthy donors and cancer patients. Assay used: immunoSEQ multiplex PCR; TCRdb lists only in-frame clones, some missing. The sample includes 130,000 to 150,000 clones, roughly 94% of them seen just once. Source material: PBMCs. The receptors derive from a man in his 60s with colorectal cancer. The CDR3 runs from the conserved cysteine through the conserved F or W. Fields, in order: V gene, J gene, clone size, D gene, CDR3 protein. A D gene is named only where the DNA matches it firmly. Only some rows state a clone size, as once, few, many or a class for expanded clones.

V gene: TRBV19
J gene: TRBJ1-2
clone size: .
D gene: TRBD1
CDR3 protein: CASSIGDREFYGYTF

V gene: TRBV10-2
J gene: TRBJ1-6
clone size: .
D gene: TRBD1
CDR3 protein: CASRTGSSYNSPLHF

V gene: TRBV7-2
J gene: TRBJ2-2
clone size: .
D gene: .
CDR3 protein: CAVGEAGTGELFF

V gene: TRBV5-5
J gene: TRBJ1-6
clone size: .
D gene: .
CDR3 protein: CASSFRLQGGNSPLHF

V gene: TRBV19
J gene: TRBJ1-1
clone size: .
D gene: .
CDR3 protein: CASNQGNAAFF

V gene: TRBV29-1
J gene: TRBJ1-5
clone size: once
D gene: .
CDR3 protein: CSVEEVINSPGDQPQHF

V gene: TRBV29-1
J gene: TRBJ1-2
clone size: .
D gene: TRBD1
CDR3 protein: CSDSVTGDGYTF

V gene: TRBV19
J gene: TRBJ2-5
clone size: .
D gene: .
CDR3 protein: CASSMQGRETQYF

V gene: TRBV19
J gene: TRBJ1-6
clone size: .
D gene: .
CDR3 protein: CASSPQGSGNSPLHF

V gene: TRBV4-1
J gene: TRBJ1-3
clone size: .
D gene: .
CDR3 protein: CASSQQKGNTIYF

V gene: TRBV4-1
J gene: TRBJ1-5
clone size: .
D gene: .
CDR3 protein: CASSPQGLNQPQHF

V gene: TRBV11-2
J gene: TRBJ1-2
clone size: .
D gene: .
CDR3 protein: CASRKQSNYGYTF

V gene: TRBV19
J gene: TRBJ2-2
clone size: .
D gene: .
CDR3 protein: CASSIAGGTGELFF

V gene: TRBV5-1
J gene: TRBJ1-2
clone size: .
D gene: .
CDR3 protein: CASSSVLGLLGDYGYTF

V gene: TRBV14
J gene: TRBJ1-1
clone size: few
D gene: TRBD1
CDR3 protein: CASSPRPGTGTNTEAFF

V gene: TRBV4-1
J gene: TRBJ2-3
clone size: .
D gene: TRBD2
CDR3 protein: CASSPRDYPSTDTQYF

V gene: TRBV4-3
J gene: TRBJ2-6
clone size: .
D gene: TRBD1
CDR3 protein: CASSRDSSGANVLTF

V gene: TRBV10-1
J gene: TRBJ2-2
clone size: .
D gene: .
CDR3 protein: CASIKTGEVTGELFF

V gene: TRBV6-2/TRBV6-3
J gene: TRBJ1-4
clone size: .
D gene: TRBD1
CDR3 protein: CASSYSKTGDRDLLANEKLFF

V gene: TRBV9
J gene: TRBJ1-1
clone size: .
D gene: TRBD1
CDR3 protein: CASSVGGDRADGTEAFF

V gene: TRBV19
J gene: TRBJ1-2
clone size: .
D gene: TRBD1
CDR3 protein: CASSRGDSEIYGYTF

V gene: TRBV19
J gene: TRBJ2-5
clone size: .
D gene: .
CDR3 protein: CASSTMTGAVETQYF

V gene: TRBV4-3
J gene: TRBJ1-5
clone size: .
D gene: TRBD1
CDR3 protein: CASSPDRDQPQHF

V gene: TRBV7-2
J gene: TRBJ1-3
clone size: .
D gene: .
CDR3 protein: CASRSGEHGNIIYF

V gene: TRBV14
J gene: TRBJ2-5
clone size: .
D gene: .
CDR3 protein: CASSYASRGTPEETQYF

V gene: TRBV18
J gene: TRBJ2-3
clone size: once
D gene: TRBD2
CDR3 protein: CASSPTPSGGTDTQYF

V gene: TRBV11-2
J gene: TRBJ2-5
clone size: .
D gene: TRBD2
CDR3 protein: CASSLLAGGPGETQYF

V gene: TRBV12-3/TRBV12-4
J gene: TRBJ2-5
clone size: .
D gene: .
CDR3 protein: CASSLMSETQYF

V gene: TRBV21-1
J gene: TRBJ1-1
clone size: .
D gene: .
CDR3 protein: CASIDRGLNTEAFF

V gene: TRBV7-2
J gene: TRBJ2-3
clone size: .
D gene: .
CDR3 protein: CASSLLPRTTDTQYF

V gene: TRBV30
J gene: TRBJ2-5
clone size: .
D gene: TRBD2
CDR3 protein: CAWSAGTSGGETQYF

V gene: TRBV6-5
J gene: TRBJ1-1
clone size: .
D gene: .
CDR3 protein: CASRGRVVNTEAFF

V gene: TRBV7-2
J gene: TRBJ2-1
clone size: .
D gene: TRBD2
CDR3 protein: CASSLAQGLPYNEQFF

V gene: TRBV25-1
J gene: TRBJ2-4
clone size: .
D gene: TRBD1
CDR3 protein: CASSDGVRQGNIQYF

V gene: TRBV4-3
J gene: TRBJ2-7
clone size: once
D gene: .
CDR3 protein: CASSQAGAGREQYF

V gene: TRBV4-2
J gene: TRBJ1-2
clone size: .
D gene: .
CDR3 protein: CASSQDLWSNYGYTF

V gene: TRBV6-6
J gene: TRBJ1-1
clone size: .
D gene: TRBD1
CDR3 protein: CASSSLQGVTEAFF

V gene: TRBV4-1
J gene: TRBJ2-3
clone size: once
D gene: TRBD2
CDR3 protein: CASSPRLARDTQYF

V gene: TRBV10-1
J gene: TRBJ2-2
clone size: .
D gene: .
CDR3 protein: CATRASLTGELFF

V gene: TRBV6-5
J gene: TRBJ1-1
clone size: .
D gene: .
CDR3 protein: CATRPQGVNTEAFF

V gene: TRBV18
J gene: TRBJ1-4
clone size: .
D gene: .
CDR3 protein: CASSPGVGGEKLFF

V gene: TRBV20-1
J gene: TRBJ1-4
clone size: .
D gene: .
CDR3 protein: CSANVGKLFF

V gene: TRBV9
J gene: TRBJ2-2
clone size: .
D gene: .
CDR3 protein: CASSVGGDGAGELFF

V gene: TRBV25-1
J gene: TRBJ1-5
clone size: .
D gene: .
CDR3 protein: CASSDWGNNQPQHF

V gene: TRBV5-4
J gene: TRBJ1-6
clone size: .
D gene: .
CDR3 protein: CASSLDQGRGSPLHF

V gene: TRBV7-2
J gene: TRBJ2-5
clone size: few
D gene: .
CDR3 protein: CASSLVGSKETQYF

V gene: TRBV19
J gene: TRBJ1-5
clone size: few
D gene: .
CDR3 protein: CASSVLLQGGRNQPQHF

V gene: TRBV5-8
J gene: TRBJ1-5
clone size: .
D gene: .
CDR3 protein: CASSSWTDNQPQHF

V gene: TRBV4-1
J gene: TRBJ1-1
clone size: .
D gene: .
CDR3 protein: CASSHPGNTEAFF

V gene: TRBV3-1/TRBV3-2
J gene: TRBJ2-3
clone size: .
D gene: .
CDR3 protein: CASSQDNGLRGTDTQYF

V gene: TRBV11-2
J gene: TRBJ2-2
clone size: .
D gene: .
CDR3 protein: CASSRGVAIPTGELFF

V gene: TRBV7-9
J gene: TRBJ2-3
clone size: .
D gene: .
CDR3 protein: CASSSGGASGTDTQYF

V gene: TRBV5-1
J gene: TRBJ2-2
clone size: .
D gene: .
CDR3 protein: CASSLSPGTDTGELFF